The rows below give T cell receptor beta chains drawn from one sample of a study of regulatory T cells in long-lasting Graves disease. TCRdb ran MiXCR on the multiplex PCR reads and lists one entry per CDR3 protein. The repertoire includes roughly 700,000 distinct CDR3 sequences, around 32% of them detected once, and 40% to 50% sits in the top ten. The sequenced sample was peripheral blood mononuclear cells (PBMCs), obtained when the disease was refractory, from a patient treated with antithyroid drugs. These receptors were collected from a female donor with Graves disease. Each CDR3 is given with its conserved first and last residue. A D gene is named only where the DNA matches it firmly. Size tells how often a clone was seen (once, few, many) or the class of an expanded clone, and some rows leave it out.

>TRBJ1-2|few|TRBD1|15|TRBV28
CASSKPQTGDYGYTF
TGTGCCAGCAGTAAGCCCCAGACAGGGGACTATGGCTACACCTTC
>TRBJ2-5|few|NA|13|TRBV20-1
CSARDRSGETQYF
TGCAGTGCTAGAGATCGTTCTGGGGAGACCCAGTACTTC
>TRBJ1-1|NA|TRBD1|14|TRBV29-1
CSVSPGTGGERAFF
TGCAGCGTAAGTCCCGGGACAGGGGGCGAAAGAGCTTTCTTT
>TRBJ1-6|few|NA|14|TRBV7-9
CASSLGPANSPLHF
TGTGCCAGCAGCTTAGGGCCAGCCAATTCACCCCTCCACTTT
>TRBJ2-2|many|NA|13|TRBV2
CASSRDRGGELFF
TGTGCCAGCAGCCGGGATCGGGGCGGGGAGCTGTTTTTT
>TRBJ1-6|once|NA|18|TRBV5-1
CASSWNVRGPDSSSPLHF
TGCGCCAGCAGCTGGAACGTCAGGGGCCCGGATAGTAGTTCACCCCTCCACTTT
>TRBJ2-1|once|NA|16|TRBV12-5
CASGLYLGGSSNEQFF
TGTGCTAGTGGTTTGTACCTCGGAGGGAGTAGTAATGAGCAGTTCTTC
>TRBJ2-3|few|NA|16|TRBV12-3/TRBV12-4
CASSFRQTPRSYTQYF
TGTGCCAGCAGTTTCAGGCAGACCCCCAGGTCGTATACGCAGTATTTT
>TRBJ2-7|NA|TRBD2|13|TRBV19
CATAAGVPYEQYF
TGTGCCACCGCGGCGGGAGTGCCTTACGAGCAGTACTTC
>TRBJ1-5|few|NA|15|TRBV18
CASSPATDSNQPQHF
TGTGCCAGCTCACCGGCGACGGATAGCAATCAGCCCCAGCATTTT
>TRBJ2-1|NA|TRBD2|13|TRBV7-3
CASSFGTSNEQFF
TGTGCCAGCAGCTTCGGGACTAGCAATGAGCAGTTCTTC
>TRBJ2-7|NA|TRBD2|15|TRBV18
CASSPANSGIAEQYF
TGTGCCAGCTCCCCCGCCAATAGCGGGATTGCCGAGCAGTACTTC
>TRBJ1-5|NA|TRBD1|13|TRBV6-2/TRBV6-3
CASISQGEQPQHF
TGTGCCAGCATTAGCCAGGGGGAACAGCCCCAGCATTTT
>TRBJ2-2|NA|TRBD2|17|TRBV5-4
CASSPGTSGRATGELFF
TGTGCCAGCAGCCCCGGGACTAGCGGGAGGGCCACCGGGGAGCTGTTTTTT
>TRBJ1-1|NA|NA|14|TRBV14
CASSQATPNTEAFF
TGTGCCAGCAGCCAAGCAACTCCGAACACTGAAGCTTTCTTT
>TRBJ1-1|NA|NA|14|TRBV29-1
CSVEVSAGGTEAFF
TGCAGCGTTGAAGTTAGTGCTGGTGGGACTGAAGCTTTCTTT
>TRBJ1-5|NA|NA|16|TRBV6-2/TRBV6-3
CASSPRGAWGNQPQHF
TGTGCCAGCAGTCCCCGTGGGGCCTGGGGCAATCAGCCCCAGCATTTT
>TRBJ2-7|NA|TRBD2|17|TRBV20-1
CSARDPTGTSETYEQYF
TGCAGTGCTAGAGATCCAACCGGGACTAGCGAAACCTACGAGCAGTACTTC
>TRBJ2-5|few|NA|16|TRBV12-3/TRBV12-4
CASSQNMRPRGETQYF
TGTGCCAGCAGCCAAAATATGAGGCCACGCGGCGAGACCCAGTACTTC
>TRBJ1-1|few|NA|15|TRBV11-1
CASSSGGRGVTEAFF
TGTGCCAGCAGCTCAGGTGGCCGGGGAGTCACTGAAGCTTTCTTT
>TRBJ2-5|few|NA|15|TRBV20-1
CSATGRVIREETQYF
TGCAGTGCTACTGGGCGGGTTATTCGGGAAGAGACCCAGTACTTC
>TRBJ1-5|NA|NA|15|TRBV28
CASSFTGFDNQPQHF
TGTGCCAGCAGTTTCACCGGGTTTGACAATCAGCCCCAGCATTTT
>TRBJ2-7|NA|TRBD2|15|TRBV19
CASAFSSGSTYEQYF
TGTGCCAGTGCCTTTTCTAGCGGGAGTACCTACGAGCAGTACTTC
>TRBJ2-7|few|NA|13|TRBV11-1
CASSLLASNEQYF
TGTGCCAGCAGCTTACTAGCTTCCAACGAGCAGTACTTC
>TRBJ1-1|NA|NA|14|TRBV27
CASSLWRGNTEAFF
TGTGCCAGCAGTTTATGGCGGGGGAACACTGAAGCTTTCTTT
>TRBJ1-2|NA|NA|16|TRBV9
CASSAGAGGNNYGYTF
TGTGCCAGCAGCGCCGGGGCCGGGGGGAATAACTATGGCTACACCTTC
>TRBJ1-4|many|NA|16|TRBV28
CASSLIGGRTNEKLFF
TGTGCCAGCAGTTTAATCGGGGGGCGAACTAATGAAAAACTGTTTTTT
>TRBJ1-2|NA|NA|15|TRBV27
CASSPSFSGSNGYTF
TGTGCCAGCAGCCCCTCGTTTTCTGGGAGTAATGGCTACACCTTC
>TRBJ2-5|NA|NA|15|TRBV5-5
CASSLDRAGRETQYF
TGTGCCAGCAGCTTGGACAGGGCGGGCCGGGAGACCCAGTACTTC
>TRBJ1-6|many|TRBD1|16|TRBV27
CASTPRGSSYNSPLHF
TGTGCCAGCACTCCCAGGGGGAGCTCCTATAATTCACCCCTCCACTTT
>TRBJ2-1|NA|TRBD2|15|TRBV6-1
CASSLAGGMYNEQFF
TGTGCCAGCAGTCTAGCGGGAGGAATGTACAATGAGCAGTTCTTC
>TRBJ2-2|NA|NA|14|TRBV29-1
CSVEGTANTGELFF
TGCAGCGTTGAAGGGACAGCGAACACCGGGGAGCTGTTTTTT
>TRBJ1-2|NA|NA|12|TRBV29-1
CSVEQTNYGYTF
TGCAGCGTTGAACAGACTAACTATGGCTACACCTTC
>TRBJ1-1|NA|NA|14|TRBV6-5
CASSYGGADTEAFF
TGTGCCAGCAGTTACGGGGGGGCGGACACTGAAGCTTTCTTT
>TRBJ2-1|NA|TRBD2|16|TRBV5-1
CASSSLSGSNFNEQFF
TGCGCCAGCAGCTCTCTTAGCGGGAGCAATTTTAATGAGCAGTTCTTC
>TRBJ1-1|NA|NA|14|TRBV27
CASSSDYTGTEAFF
TGTGCCAGCAGTTCGGACTATACGGGGACTGAAGCTTTCTTT
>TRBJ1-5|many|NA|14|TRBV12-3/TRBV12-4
CASSETVELQPQHF
TGTGCCAGCAGCGAGACAGTAGAGCTTCAGCCCCAGCATTTT
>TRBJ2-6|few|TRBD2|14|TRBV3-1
CASSGGTGANVLTF
TGTGCCAGCTCGGGAGGGACAGGGGCCAACGTCCTGACTTTC
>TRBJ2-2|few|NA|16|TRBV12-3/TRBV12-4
CASSLPEGVSPGELFF
TGTGCCAGCAGTCTCCCGGAGGGAGTCTCGCCCGGGGAGCTGTTTTTT
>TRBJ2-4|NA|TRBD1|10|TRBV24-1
CATRDRVLYF
TGTGCCACCCGGGACAGGGTACTGTACTTC
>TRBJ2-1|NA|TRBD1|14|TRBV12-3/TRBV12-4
CASRGQPGWNEQFF
TGTGCCAGCAGGGGACAGCCAGGATGGAATGAGCAGTTCTTC
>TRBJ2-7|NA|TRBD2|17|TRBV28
CASSRLGGAKGNYEQYF
TGTGCCAGCAGCCGCTTGGGAGGGGCCAAGGGCAACTACGAGCAGTACTTC
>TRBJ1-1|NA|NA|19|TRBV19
CASSIDTSSPDRLNTEAFF
TGTGCCAGTAGTATAGACACCTCGTCCCCTGACAGATTAAACACTGAAGCTTTCTTT